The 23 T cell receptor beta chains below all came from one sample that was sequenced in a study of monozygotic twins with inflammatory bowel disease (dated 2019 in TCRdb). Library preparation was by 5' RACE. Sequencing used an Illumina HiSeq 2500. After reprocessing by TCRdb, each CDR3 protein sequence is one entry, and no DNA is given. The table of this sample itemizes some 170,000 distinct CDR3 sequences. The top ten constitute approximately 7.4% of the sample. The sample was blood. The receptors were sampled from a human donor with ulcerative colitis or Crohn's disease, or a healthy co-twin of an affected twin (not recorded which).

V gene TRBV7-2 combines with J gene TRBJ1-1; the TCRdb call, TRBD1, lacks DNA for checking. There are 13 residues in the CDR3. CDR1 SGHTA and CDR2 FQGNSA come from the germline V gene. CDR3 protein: CASSATGRTEAFF.

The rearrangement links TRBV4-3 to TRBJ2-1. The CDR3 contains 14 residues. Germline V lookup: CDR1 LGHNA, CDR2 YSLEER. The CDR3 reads CASSQDGYYNEQFF.

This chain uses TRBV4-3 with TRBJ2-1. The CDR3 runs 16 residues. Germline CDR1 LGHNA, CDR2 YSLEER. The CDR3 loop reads CASSRTNTNPYNEQFF.

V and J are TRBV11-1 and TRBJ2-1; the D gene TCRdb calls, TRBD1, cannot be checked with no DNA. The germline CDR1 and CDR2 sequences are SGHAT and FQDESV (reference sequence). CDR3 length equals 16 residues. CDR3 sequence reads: CASSLASWGFVDEQFF.

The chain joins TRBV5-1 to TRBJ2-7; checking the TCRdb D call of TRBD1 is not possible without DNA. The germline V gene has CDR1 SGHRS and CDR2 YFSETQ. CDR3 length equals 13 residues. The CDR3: CASSLGGTPEQYF.

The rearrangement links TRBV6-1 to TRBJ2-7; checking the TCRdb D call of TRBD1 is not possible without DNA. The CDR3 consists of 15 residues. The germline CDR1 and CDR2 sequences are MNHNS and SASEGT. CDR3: CANLLYRVQGYEQYF.

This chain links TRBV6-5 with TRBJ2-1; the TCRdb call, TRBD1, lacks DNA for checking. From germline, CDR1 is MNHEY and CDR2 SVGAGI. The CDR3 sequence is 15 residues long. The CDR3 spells CASSYSKDRADEQFF.

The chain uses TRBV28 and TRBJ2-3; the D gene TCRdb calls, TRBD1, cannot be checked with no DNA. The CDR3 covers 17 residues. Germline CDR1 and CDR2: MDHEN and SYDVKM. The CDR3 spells CASSFTRGQTGTDTQYF.

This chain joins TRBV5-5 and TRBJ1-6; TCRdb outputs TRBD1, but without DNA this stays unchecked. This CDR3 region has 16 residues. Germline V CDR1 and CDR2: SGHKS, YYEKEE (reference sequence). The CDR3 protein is CASSLGMGQFNSPLHF.

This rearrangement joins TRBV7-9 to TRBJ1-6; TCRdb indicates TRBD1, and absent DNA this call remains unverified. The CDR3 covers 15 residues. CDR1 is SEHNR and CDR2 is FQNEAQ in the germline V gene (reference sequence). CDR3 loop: CASSLAGDRNSPLHF. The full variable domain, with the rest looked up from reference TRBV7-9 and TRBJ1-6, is DTGVSQNPRHKITKRGQNVTFRCDPISEHNRLYWYRQTLGQGPEFLTYFQNEAQLEKSRLLSDRFSAERPKGSFSTLEIQRTEQGDSAMYLCASSLAGDRNSPLHFGNGTRLTVT.

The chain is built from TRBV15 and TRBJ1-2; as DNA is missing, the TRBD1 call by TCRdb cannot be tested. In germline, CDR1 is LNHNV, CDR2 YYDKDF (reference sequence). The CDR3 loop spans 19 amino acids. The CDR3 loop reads CATSRETRDRGTNNYGYTF.

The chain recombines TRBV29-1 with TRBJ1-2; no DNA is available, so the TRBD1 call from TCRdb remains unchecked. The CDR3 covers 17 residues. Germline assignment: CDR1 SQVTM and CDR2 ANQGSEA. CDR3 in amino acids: CSVEALGQGRGNYGYTF.

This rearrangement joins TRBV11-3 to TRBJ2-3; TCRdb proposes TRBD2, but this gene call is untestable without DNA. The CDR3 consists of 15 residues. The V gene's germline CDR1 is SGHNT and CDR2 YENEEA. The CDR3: CASSSLAGDSDTQYF.

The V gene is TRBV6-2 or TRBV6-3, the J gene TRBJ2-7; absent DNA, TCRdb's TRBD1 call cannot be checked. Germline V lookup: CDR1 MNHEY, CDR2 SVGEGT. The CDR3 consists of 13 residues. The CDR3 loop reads CASSVVRTYEQYF.

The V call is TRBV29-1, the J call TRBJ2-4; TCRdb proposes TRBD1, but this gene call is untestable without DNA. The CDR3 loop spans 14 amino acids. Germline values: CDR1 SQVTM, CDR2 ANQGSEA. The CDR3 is CSVEVGRDKNIQYF.

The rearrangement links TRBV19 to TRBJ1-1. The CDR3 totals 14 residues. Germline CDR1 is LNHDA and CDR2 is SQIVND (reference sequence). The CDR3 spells CASNFGPENTEAFF. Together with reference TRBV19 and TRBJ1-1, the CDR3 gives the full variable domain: DGGITQSPKYLFRKEGQNVTLSCEQNLNHDAMYWYRQDPGQGLRLIYYSQIVNDFQKGDIAEGYSVSREKKESFPLTVTSAQKNPTAFYLCASNFGPENTEAFFGQGTRLTVV.

CDR3 in amino acids: CASTSLPSGASRQETQYF. The rearrangement links TRBV11-1 to TRBJ2-5; lacking DNA, the TRBD2 call made by TCRdb goes unchecked. The CDR3 consists of 18 residues. The germline gives CDR1 SGHAT, CDR2 FQDESV (reference sequence).

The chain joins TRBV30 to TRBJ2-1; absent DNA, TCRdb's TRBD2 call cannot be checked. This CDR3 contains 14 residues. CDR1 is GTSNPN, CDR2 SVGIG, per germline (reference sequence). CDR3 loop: CAWSHHSGRDEQFF.

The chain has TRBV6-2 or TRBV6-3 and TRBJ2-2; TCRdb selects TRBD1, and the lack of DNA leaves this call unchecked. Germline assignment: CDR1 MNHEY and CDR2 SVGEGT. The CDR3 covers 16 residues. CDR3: CASRSLGGLNTGELFF.

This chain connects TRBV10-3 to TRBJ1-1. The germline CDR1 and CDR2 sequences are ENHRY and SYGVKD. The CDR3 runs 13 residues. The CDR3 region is CAINREKNTEAFF.

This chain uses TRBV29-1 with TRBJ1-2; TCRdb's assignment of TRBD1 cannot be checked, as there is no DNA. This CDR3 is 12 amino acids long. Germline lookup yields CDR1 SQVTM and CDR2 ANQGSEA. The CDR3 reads CSVDSGVYGYTF. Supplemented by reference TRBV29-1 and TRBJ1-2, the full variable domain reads SAVISQKPSRDICQRGTSLTIQCQVDSQVTMMFWYRQQPGQSLTLIATANQGSEATYESGFVIDKFPISRPNLTFSTLTVSNMSPEDSSIYLCSVDSGVYGYTFGSGTRLTVV.

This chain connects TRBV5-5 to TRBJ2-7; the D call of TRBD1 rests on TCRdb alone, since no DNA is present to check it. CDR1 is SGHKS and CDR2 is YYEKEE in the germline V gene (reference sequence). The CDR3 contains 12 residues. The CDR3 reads CASSLAGVGPDF.

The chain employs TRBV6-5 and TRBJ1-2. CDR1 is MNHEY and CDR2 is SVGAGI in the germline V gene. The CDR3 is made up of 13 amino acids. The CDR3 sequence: CASSKADNYGYTF.